What follows are 3 T cell receptor beta chains derived from one specimen sequenced in a study of cytomegalovirus exposure and HLA in healthy donors. Libraries were prepared by immunoSEQ multiplex PCR; TCRdb keeps only in-frame clonotypes and omits some of them. The data show about 220,000 clones, over 80% seen once. Material: PBMCs. Receptor source: a woman aged 30 to 39 in good health and CMV-seropositive.

The rearrangement links TRBV4-1 to TRBJ1-4; 7 nucleotides match TRBD1. Germline trimming cut 1 base from V and 0 bases from J; bases unmatched to any gene: 2. The germline V gene encodes CDR1 MGHRA and CDR2 YSYEKL. The CDR3 extends over 16 amino acids. The chain's CDR3 is CASSQARGATNEKLFF. CDR3 DNA sequence: TGCGCCAGCAGCCAAGCCAGGGGGGCAACTAATGAAAAACTGTTTTTT.

V gene TRBV29-1 combines with J gene TRBJ2-1; 9 nucleotides match TRBD2. The CDR3 is 14 amino acids. J lost 8 bases, V lost 3 bases, and 8 bases had no gene match. Per the germline V gene, CDR1 is SQVTM and CDR2 is ANQGSEA. The CDR3 loop is CSVDLGREGDEQFF. The DNA of the CDR3 is TGCAGCGTTGACCTGGGGCGGGAGGGGGATGAGCAGTTCTTC.

The chain employs TRBV27 and TRBJ2-7; TRBD2 matches at 7 bases. From germline, CDR1 is MNHEY and CDR2 SMNVEV (reference sequence). The CDR3 totals 14 residues. V trimming: 1 base; J trimming: 5 bases; junction bases outside the gene matches: 5. In DNA form, the CDR3 reads TGTGCCAGCAGTTTATGGGGGGGGTTCCACGAGCAGTACTTC. Translating it yields CASSLWGGFHEQYF.